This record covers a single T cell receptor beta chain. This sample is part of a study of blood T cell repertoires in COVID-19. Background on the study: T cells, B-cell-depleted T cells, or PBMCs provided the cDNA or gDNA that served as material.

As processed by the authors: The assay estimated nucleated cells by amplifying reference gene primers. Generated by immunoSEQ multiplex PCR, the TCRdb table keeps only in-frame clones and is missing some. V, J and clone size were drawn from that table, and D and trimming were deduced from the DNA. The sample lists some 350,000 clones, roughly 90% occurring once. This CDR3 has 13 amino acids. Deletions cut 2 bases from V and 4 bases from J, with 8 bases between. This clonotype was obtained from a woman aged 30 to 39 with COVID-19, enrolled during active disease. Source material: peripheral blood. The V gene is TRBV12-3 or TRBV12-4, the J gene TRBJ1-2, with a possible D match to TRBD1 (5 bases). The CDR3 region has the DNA TGTGCCAGCAGTTTAATGGGGCCCTATGGCTACACCTTC. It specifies CASSLMGPYGYTF.